The present TCR beta chain was sequenced within a study of cytomegalovirus exposure and HLA in healthy donors. Study-wide context: The 90 to 150 validation repertoires used a platform that matched the one used for the approximately 610 first-cohort repertoires, as a later analysis reported. General study findings and limits: The tendency of first-cohort TCR clusters to co-occur in the approximately 120 validation repertoires was identified by a subsequent analysis. The study designated 164 TCR beta chains cytomegalovirus-associated. The classifier, whose performance was assessed in both the original and validation cohorts, reportedly diagnosed cytomegalovirus status with high specificity and sensitivity.

Assay: immunoSEQ multiplex PCR; the TCRdb copy retains only in-frame clones and omits some. The sample records about 60,000 clones, 85% to 95% being singletons. Of note for this clone: Its antigen remains unknown.

The TCR was taken from a woman aged 18 to 35 in good health and CMV-seronegative. Input material: PBMCs.

CDR3 nucleotide sequence: TGTGCCACCAGCAGAGACAGGGACATGAACACTGAAGCTTTCTTT. This gives the protein CATSRDRDMNTEAFF. This chain uses TRBV15 with TRBJ1-1; a weak D match, TRBD1 (6 bases). V gave up 0 bases and J gave up 0 bases, with 8 bases separating them. The CDR3 is made up of 15 amino acids. Germline V CDR1 and CDR2: LNHNV, YYDKDF (reference sequence).